This note documents a single TCR beta chain sequence. Its target is unknown. The sample is drawn from a study of shared clonotypes between healthy human individuals. Study as a whole: CD4 naive and CD4 memory each took three plates per donor, while CD8 naive took two and CD8 memory one.

It was CD45RO-negative cells, positively selected for CCR7, that made up naive CD8 cells, with terminally differentiated effector memory CD45RA+ cells excluded. Healthy adults negative for HIV, lacking recent acute infections or vaccinations, served as donors. Overall study results and limits: Larger estimated richness was generally seen in naive subsets than in memory subsets.

The CDR3 has 14 amino acids. Trimming at V came to 6 bases and at J to 5 bases, leaving 5 bases not matched to a gene. The germline gives CDR1 SNHLY, CDR2 FYNNEI. TCRdb keeps only in-frame clones here, not all; method: immunoSEQ multiplex PCR. The table records over 2,000,000 clones, over 85% of them present only once. The sequenced sample consisted of naive CD8+ T cells from PBMCs. This chain uses TRBV2 with TRBJ1-1; the match to TRBD1 covers 11 bases. The origin of this receptor is a man in his late teens or twenties in good health. Some clones in this sample may be carry-over from other donors' samples. This CDR3 reads CASRWTGGLTEAFF. CDR3 nucleotide sequence: TGTGCCAGCAGATGGACAGGGGGCTTAACTGAAGCTTTCTTT.